This T cell receptor beta chain was recovered during a study of blood T cell repertoires in COVID-19. Profiled with immunoSEQ multiplex PCR; TCRdb holds only in-frame clones, not every one. The sample shows about 670,000 clones, 80% to 90% of them seen only once. This sequence was found in a woman between 18 and 29 years old with acute or convalescent COVID-19. Sequencing input: peripheral blood.

Here the CDR3 DNA reads TGTGCCAGCAGTTATTCCACAGCTATCCCCTATGGCTACACCTTC. Its translation is CASSYSTAIPYGYTF. V usage is TRBV6-5 and J usage is TRBJ1-2; D uncertain. The germline V gene has CDR1 MNHEY and CDR2 SVGAGI. Trimming pared 3 bases from V and 4 bases from J, leaving 15 bases between. CDR3 length: 15 residues.